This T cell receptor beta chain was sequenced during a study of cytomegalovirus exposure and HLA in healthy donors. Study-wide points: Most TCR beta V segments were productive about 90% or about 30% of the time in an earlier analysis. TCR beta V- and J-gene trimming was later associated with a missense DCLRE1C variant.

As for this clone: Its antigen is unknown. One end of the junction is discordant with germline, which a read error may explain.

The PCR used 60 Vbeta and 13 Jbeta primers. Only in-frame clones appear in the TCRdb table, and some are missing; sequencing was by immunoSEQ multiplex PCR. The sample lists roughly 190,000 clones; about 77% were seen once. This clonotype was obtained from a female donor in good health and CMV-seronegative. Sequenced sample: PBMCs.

CDR3 protein: CASREGVPSQPQHF. The CDR3 DNA reads TGTGCCAGCAGGGAAGGAGTCCCTAGTCAGCCCCAGCATTTT. The chain recombines TRBV2 with TRBJ1-5; no clear D. The CDR3 spans 14 residues. Germline V CDR1 and CDR2: SNHLY, FYNNEI.